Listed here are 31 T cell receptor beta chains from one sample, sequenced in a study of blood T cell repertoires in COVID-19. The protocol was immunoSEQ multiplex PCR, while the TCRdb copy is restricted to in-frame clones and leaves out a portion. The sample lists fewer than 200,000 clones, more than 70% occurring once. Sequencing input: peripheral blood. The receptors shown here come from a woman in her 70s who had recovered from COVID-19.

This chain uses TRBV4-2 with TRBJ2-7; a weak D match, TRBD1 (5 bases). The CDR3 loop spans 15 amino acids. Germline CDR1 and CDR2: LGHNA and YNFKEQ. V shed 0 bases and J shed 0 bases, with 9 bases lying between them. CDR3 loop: CASSQDAGHSYEQYF. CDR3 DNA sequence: TGTGCCAGCAGCCAAGATGCAGGACACTCCTACGAGCAGTACTTC.

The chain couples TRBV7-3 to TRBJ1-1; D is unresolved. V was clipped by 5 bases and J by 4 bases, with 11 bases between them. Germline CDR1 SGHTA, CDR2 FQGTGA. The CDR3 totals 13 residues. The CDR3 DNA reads TGTGCCAGCAGCCCGGGTTTCGGCACTGAAGCTTTCTTT. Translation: CASSPGFGTEAFF.

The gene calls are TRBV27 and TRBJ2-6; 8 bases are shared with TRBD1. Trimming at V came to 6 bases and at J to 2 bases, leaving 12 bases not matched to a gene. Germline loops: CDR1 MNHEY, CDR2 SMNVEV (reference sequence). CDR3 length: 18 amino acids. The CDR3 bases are TGTGCCAGCAGGATACGGACAGGGCCTCCCACTGGGGCCAACGTCCTGACTTTC. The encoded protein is CASRIRTGPPTGANVLTF.

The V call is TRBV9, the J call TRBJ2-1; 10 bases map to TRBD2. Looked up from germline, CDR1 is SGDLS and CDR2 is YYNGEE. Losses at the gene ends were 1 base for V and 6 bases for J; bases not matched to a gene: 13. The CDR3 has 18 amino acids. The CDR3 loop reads CASSVTTWASGSGNEQFF. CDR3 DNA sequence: TGTGCCAGCAGCGTAACGACGTGGGCTAGCGGGAGTGGCAATGAGCAGTTCTTC. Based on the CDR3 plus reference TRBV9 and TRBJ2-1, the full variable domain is DSGVTQTPKHLITATGQRVTLRCSPRSGDLSVYWYQQSLDQGLQFLIQYYNGEERAKGNILERFSAQQFPDLHSELNLSSLELGDSALYFCASSVTTWASGSGNEQFFGPGTRLTVL.

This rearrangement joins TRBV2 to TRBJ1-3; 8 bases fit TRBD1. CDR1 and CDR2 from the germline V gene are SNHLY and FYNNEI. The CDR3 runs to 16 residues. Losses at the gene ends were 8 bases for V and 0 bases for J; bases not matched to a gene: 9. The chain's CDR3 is CASGGQGALSGNTIYF. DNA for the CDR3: TGTGCCAGCGGGGGCCAGGGGGCCCTCTCTGGAAACACCATATATTTT.

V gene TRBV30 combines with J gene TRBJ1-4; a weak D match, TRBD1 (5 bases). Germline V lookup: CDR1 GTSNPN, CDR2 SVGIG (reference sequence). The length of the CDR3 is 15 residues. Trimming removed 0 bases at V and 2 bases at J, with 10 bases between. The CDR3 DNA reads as TGTGCCTGGAGTGTATGGGCAGGGACTAATGAAAAACTGTTTTTT. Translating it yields CAWSVWAGTNEKLFF.

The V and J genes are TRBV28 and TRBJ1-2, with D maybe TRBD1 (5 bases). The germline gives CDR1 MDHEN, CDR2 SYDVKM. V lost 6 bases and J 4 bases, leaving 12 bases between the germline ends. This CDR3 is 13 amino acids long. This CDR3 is CASSWGGTYGYTF. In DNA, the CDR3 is TGTGCCAGCAGCTGGGGGGGAACCTATGGCTACACCTTC.

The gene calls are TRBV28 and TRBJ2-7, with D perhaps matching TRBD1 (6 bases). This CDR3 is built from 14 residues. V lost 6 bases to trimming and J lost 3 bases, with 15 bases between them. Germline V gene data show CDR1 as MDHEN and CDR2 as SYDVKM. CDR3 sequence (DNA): TGTGCCAGCAGCCCTGGACAGCACGTCTACGAGCAGTACTTC. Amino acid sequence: CASSPGQHVYEQYF.

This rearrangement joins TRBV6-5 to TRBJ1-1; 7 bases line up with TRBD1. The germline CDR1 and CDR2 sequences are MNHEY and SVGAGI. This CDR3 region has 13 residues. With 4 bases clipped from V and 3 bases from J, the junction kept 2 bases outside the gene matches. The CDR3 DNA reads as TGTGCCAGCAGTTCCCAGGGGGACACTGAAGCTTTCTTT. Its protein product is CASSSQGDTEAFF.

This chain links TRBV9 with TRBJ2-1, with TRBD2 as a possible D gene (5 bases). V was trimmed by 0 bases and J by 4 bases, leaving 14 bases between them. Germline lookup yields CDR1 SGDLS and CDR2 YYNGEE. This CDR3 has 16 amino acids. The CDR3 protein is CASSVGGSSVYNEQFF. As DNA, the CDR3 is TGTGCCAGCAGCGTAGGAGGTAGTAGCGTGTACAATGAGCAGTTCTTC.

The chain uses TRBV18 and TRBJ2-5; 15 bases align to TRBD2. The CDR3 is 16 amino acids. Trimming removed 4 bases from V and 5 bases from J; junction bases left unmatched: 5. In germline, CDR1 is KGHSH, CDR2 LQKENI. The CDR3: CASSRTSGRAGETQYF. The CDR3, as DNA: TGTGCCAGCTCACGGACTAGCGGGAGGGCCGGGGAGACCCAGTACTTC.

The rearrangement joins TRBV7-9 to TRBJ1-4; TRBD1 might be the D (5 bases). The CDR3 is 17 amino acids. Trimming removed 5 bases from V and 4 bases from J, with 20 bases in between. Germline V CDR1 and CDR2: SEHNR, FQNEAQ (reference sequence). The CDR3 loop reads CASSPRGRGPGNEKLFF. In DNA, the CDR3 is TGTGCCAGCAGCCCCCGGGGGAGGGGTCCCGGTAATGAAAAACTGTTTTTT.

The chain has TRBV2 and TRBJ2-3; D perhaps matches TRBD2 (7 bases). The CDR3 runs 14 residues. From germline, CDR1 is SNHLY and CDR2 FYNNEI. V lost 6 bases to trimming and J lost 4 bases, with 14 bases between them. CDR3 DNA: TGTGCCAGCAGGGGGGGGCCCAGGGCAGATACGCAGTATTTT. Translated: CASRGGPRADTQYF.

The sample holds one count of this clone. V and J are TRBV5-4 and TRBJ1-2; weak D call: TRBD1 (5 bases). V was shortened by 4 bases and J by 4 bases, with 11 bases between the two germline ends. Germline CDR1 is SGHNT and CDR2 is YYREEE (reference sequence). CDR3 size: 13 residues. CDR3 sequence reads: CASSQKDSYGYTF. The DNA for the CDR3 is TGTGCCAGCAGCCAAAAAGACAGCTATGGCTACACCTTC.

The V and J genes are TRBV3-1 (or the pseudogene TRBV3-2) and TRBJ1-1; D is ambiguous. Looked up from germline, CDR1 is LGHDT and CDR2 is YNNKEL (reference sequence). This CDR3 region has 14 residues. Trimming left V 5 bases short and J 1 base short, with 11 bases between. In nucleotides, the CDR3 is TGTGCCAGCAGCGCGGTCTCCCGGAACACTGAAGCTTTCTTT. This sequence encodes CASSAVSRNTEAFF.

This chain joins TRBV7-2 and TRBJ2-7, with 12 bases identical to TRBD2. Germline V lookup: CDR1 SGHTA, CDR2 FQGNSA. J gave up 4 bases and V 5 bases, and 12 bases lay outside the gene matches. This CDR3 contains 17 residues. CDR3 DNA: TGTGCCAGCAGCCCCACCGGGACTAGCGGGTATGGGTACGAGCAGTACTTC. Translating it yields CASSPTGTSGYGYEQYF. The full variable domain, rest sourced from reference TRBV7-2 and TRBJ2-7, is GAGVSQSPSNKVTEKGKDVELRCDPISGHTALYWYRQSLGQGLEFLIYFQGNSAPDKSGLPSDRFSAERTGGSVSTLTIQRTQQEDSAVYLCASSPTGTSGYGYEQYFGPGTRLTVT.

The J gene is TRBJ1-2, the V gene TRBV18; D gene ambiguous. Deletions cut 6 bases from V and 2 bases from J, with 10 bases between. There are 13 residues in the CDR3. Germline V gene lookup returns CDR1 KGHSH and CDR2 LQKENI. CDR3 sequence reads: CASSGGRNYGYTF. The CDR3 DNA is TGTGCCAGCTCTGGCGGGCGAAACTATGGCTACACCTTC.

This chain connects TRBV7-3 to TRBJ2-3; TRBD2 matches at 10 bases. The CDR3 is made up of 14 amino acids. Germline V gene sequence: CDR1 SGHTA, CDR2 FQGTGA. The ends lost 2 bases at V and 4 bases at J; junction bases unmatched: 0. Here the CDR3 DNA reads TGTGCCAGCAGCTTAGGGACTAGCGCAGATACGCAGTATTTT. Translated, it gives CASSLGTSADTQYF.

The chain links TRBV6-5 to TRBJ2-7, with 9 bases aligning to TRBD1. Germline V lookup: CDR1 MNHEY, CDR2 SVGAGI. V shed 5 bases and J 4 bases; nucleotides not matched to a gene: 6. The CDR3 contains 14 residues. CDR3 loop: CASSPGQGVYEQYF. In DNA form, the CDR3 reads TGTGCCAGCAGTCCGGGACAGGGAGTATACGAGCAGTACTTC.

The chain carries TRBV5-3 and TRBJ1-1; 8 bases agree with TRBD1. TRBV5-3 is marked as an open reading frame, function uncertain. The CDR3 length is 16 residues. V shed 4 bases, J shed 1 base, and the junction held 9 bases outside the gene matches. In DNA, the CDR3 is TGTGCCAGAAGCCCCCGGACAGGGACCCAGAACACTGAAGCTTTCTTT. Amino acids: CARSPRTGTQNTEAFF.

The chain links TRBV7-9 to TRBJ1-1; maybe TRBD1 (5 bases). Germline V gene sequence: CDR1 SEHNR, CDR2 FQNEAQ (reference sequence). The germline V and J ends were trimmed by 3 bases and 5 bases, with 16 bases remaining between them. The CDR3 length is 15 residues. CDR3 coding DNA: TGTGCCAGCAGCTTCGTTGTTGGGGAGGGGACTGAAGCTTTCTTT. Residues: CASSFVVGEGTEAFF.

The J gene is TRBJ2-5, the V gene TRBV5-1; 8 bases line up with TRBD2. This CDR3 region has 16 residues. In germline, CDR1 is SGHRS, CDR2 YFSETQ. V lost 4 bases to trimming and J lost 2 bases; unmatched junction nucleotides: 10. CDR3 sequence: CASSPLAASGQETQYF. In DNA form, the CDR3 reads TGCGCCAGCAGCCCACTGGCCGCTAGCGGGCAAGAGACCCAGTACTTC.

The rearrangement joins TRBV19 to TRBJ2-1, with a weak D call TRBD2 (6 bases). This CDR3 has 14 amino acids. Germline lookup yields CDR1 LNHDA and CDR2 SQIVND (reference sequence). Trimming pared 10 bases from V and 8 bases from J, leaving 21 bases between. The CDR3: CATRGFPREDEQFF. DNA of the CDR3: TGTGCCACCCGGGGGTTCCCCAGGGAGGATGAGCAGTTCTTC.

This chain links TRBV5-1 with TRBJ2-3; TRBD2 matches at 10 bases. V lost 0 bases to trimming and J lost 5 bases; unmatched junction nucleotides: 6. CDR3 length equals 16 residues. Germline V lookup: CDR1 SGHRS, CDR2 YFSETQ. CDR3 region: CASSLGGTSVLDTQYF. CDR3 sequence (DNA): TGCGCCAGCAGCTTGGGTGGGACTAGCGTTCTAGATACGCAGTATTTT.

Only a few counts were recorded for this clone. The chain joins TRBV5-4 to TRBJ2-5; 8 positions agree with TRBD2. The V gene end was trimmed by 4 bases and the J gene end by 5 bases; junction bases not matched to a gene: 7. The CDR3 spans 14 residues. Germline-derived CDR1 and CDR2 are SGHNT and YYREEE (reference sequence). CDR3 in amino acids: CASSPLAGGETQYF. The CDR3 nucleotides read TGTGCCAGCAGCCCCCTGGCGGGGGGTGAGACCCAGTACTTC.

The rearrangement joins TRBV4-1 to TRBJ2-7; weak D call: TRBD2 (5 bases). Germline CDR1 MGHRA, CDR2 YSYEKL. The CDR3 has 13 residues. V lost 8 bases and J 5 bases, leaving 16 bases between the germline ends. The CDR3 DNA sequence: TGCGCCAGCCCCGGGCCCCTCGGGGACGAGCAGTACTTC. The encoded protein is CASPGPLGDEQYF.

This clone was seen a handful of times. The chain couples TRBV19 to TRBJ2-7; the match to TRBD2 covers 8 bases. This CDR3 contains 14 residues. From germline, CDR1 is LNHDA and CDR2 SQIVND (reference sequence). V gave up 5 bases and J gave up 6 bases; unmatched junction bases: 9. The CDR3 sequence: CASSRSGGGGEQYF. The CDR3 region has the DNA TGTGCCAGTAGTCGCTCCGGGGGGGGCGGCGAGCAGTACTTC.

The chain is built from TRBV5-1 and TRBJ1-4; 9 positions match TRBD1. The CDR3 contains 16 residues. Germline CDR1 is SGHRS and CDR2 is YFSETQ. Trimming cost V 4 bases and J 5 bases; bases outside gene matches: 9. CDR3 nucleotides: TGCGCCAGCAGCCCGAGAGGGGGGACAGGGAATGAAAAACTGTTTTTT. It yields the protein CASSPRGGTGNEKLFF. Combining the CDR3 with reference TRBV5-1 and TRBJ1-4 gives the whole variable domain KAGVTQTPRYLIKTRGQQVTLSCSPISGHRSVSWYQQTPGQGLQFLFEYFSETQRNKGNFPGRFSGRQFSNSRSEMNVSTLELGDSALYLCASSPRGGTGNEKLFFGSGTQLSVL.

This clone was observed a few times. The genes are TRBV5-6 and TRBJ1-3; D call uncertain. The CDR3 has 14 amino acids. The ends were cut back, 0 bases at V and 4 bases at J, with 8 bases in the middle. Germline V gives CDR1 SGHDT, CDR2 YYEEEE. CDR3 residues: CASSLGTRGNTIYF. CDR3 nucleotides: TGTGCCAGCAGCTTGGGTACGAGGGGAAACACCATATATTTT.

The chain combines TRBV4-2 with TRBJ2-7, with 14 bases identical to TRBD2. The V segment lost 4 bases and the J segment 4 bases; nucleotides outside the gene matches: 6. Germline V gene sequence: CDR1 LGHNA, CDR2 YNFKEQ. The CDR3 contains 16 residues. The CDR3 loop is CASSRPRLAGGYEQYF. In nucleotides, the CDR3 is TGTGCCAGCAGCCGCCCGAGACTAGCGGGAGGGTACGAGCAGTACTTC.

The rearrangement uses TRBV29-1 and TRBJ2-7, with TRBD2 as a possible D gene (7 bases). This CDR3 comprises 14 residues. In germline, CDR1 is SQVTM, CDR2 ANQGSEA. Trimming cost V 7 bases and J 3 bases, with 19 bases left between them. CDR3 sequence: CSAGGPGEGYEQYF. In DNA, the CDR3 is TGCAGCGCCGGGGGGCCAGGGGAGGGCTACGAGCAGTACTTC.